These T cell receptor beta chains were read from a single sample in a study of technical replicates of blood from several donors. Clones were sequenced by immunoSEQ multiplex PCR, and TCRdb holds only the in-frame ones, with some missing. The sample lists 55,000 to 65,000 clones; more than 95% were seen once. The specimen sequenced was T cells isolated from PBMCs. The receptors stem from a human donor in good health. Each CDR3 is given with its conserved first and last residue. A D gene is named only where the DNA matches it firmly.

v_call	d_call	j_call	cdr3_aa
TRBV5-1	-	TRBJ1-1	CASSLPEGLMNTEAFF
TRBV11-2	-	TRBJ2-2	CASSDTLTGAGELFF
TRBV6-1	TRBD1	TRBJ2-5	CASSERNRGPLNQETQYF
TRBV27	TRBD2	TRBJ2-2	CASTLGAGIANTGELFF
TRBV5-1	-	TRBJ1-5	CASSLGGQNNQPQHF
TRBV28	-	TRBJ1-2	CASSPPWGTNGYTF
TRBV14	-	TRBJ2-1	CASSPRAGLNEQFF
TRBV4-2	TRBD1	TRBJ1-4	CASSQEQGPTNEKLFF
TRBV5-4	-	TRBJ2-1	CASSLLGTGHNEQFF
TRBV28	-	TRBJ1-5	CASSRLEGGAQHF
TRBV7-9	TRBD1	TRBJ2-7	CASSYTPGTGDYEQYF
TRBV4-1	-	TRBJ1-4	CASSQGISTDRDVRGKLFF
TRBV18	-	TRBJ1-3	CASSPPPLGSSGNTIYF
TRBV7-9	-	TRBJ2-7	CASSLIPYEQYF
TRBV5-1	TRBD1	TRBJ2-6	CASSLQGASAGANVLTF
TRBV5-4	-	TRBJ1-1	CASSSPTDYTEAFF
TRBV5-4	-	TRBJ2-7	CASSGDRYHEQYF
TRBV28	TRBD1	TRBJ1-1	CASSLSDRGTEAFF
TRBV6-5	TRBD2	TRBJ2-2	CASSYPSGLNTGELFF
TRBV29-1	TRBD1	TRBJ2-3	CSAGQGPDTQYF
TRBV11-2	TRBD2	TRBJ2-1	CASSLDSRGTRVYNEQFF
TRBV29-1	-	TRBJ2-7	CSVEGGAVSSYEQYF
TRBV15	-	TRBJ2-1	CATLHGTSGDEQFF
TRBV5-1	-	TRBJ1-2	CASSLDSPRGYGYTF
TRBV2	TRBD2	TRBJ2-7	CASSEAYHAGADSYEQYF
TRBV7-3	-	TRBJ2-7	CASSFSLSDSYEQYF
TRBV19	TRBD2	TRBJ2-1	CASSPYSGSYNEQFF
TRBV9	TRBD2	TRBJ2-3	CASSVTMGLAVDTQYF
TRBV7-9	-	TRBJ2-3	CASSLIPGRGDTQYF
TRBV18	TRBD1	TRBJ2-7	CASSLPGGEQYF
TRBV27	TRBD1	TRBJ2-7	CASSLYYGQGYEQYF
TRBV7-2	TRBD1	TRBJ1-1	CASSGRQGPRTEAFF